The text below deals with one T cell receptor beta chain. Its antigen is still unknown. Base-call qualities are not available, and no considerably larger clone is one nucleotide away. The sample's time point, from its label and the paper: pretreatment peripheral blood. A cohort of around 28 patients with locally advanced or metastatic urothelial carcinoma, treated at Memorial Sloan Kettering on a trial protocol, was included. Peripheral blood mononuclear cells were collected pretreatment and during treatment, at between 1 and 8 total time points per patient. The Qiagen DNeasy Blood extraction kit was used to purify genomic DNA from total PBMCs and from tumor samples. Collected pretreatment and during treatment, PBMCs were isolated and stored as previously described. This sample is part of a study of PD-L1 blockade in urothelial cancer (dated by TCRdb to 2016 to 2017). About the study as a whole: Every patient began therapy in about 2014 and was given atezolizumab 1,200 mg intravenously every 3 weeks. Blood samples were analyzed 3 weeks after the start of treatment (second dose) and 6 weeks after the start of treatment. Blood samples gave a median of about 150,000 T cells and approximately 81,000 unique TCRs, with a median clonality of 0.080. An ECOG performance status of 0 or 1 was recorded for the patients, and 0 to 3 prior chemotherapy regimens had been received by the patients. Approximately 30 patients had pretreatment blood TCR-seq, some 25 had at least one posttreatment blood collection, and some 25 had tumor TCR-seq. About 85% of the roughly 29 patients were identified as males with urothelial cancer of bladder origin, and a prior smoking history was reported by 18 of 29 patients. An exploratory multi-omic analysis was conducted of the somatic, immune and clinical correlates of response to PD-L1 blockade with atezolizumab in urothelial cancer. Several patients achieved durable clinical benefit and about 19 did not. Pretreatment tumor samples, along with matched peripheral blood collected serially before and after atezolizumab treatment, underwent TCR sequencing. In the same patients, pretreatment tumors underwent whole exome sequencing and RNA sequencing in addition to TCR sequencing. Durable clinical benefit was defined as a progression-free survival longer than 6 months, and TCR features were additionally tested against progression-free survival and overall survival.

Results the study describes overall, beyond this receptor: Among patients with durable benefit, tumor-associated TCR clones showed greater expansion in peripheral blood 3 weeks after treatment started (n ≈ 20, p = 0.022). Because the sample size was small (n ≈ 30) and many exploratory analyses were performed, the results are intended to be hypothesis-generating. Improved progression-free and overall survival was associated with having pretreatment peripheral blood TCR clonality below the median.

Synthetic TCR analog templates were spiked into each PCR to estimate absolute template abundance from read counts. The immunoSEQ assay used bias-controlled V and J gene primers to amplify TCRbeta CDR3 regions from genomic DNA. Rearranged TCRbeta segments were sequenced at approximately 20X coverage. For the original study's pipeline: Clustering was used to correct sequencing errors, and CDR3s were annotated against IMGT to assign V, D and J genes. Out-of-frame and stop-codon sequences were excluded, and only productive TCRbeta rearrangements were used in downstream analyses. Clonality was computed as one minus Shannon entropy normalized by the log of the number of unique productive sequences. Clones differing between time points or between blood and tumor were identified by Fisher's exact test with Benjamini-Hochberg correction at adjusted p below 0.01. As stored in TCRdb, this immuneACCESS dataset retains in-frame rearrangements with V and J assigned. A fraction of the clones does not appear; measured against another copy, unresolved V genes explain less than half of the discrepancy, and the remainder lacks a known reason. V, J and clone size reflect that table, while D and trimming were determined from the DNA. For this sample the table gives almost 90,000 clones, of which about 83% were detected only once. In total, the top ten clones hold 2% to 2.5% of the sample.

The receptor's source is a man aged 55 to 69 with urothelial cancer. The sample in question was PBMCs, obtained around atezolizumab (anti-PD-L1) treatment.

CDR3 loop: CASSLPQGASYGYTF. The nucleotide sequence is given as TGTGCCAGCAGTTTGCCACAGGGGGCCAGCTATGGCTACACCTTC. The chain is made from TRBV28 and TRBJ1-2, with 9 central nucleotides matching TRBD1. For CDR1 and CDR2, the germline V gene lists MDHEN and SYDVKM. V and J are trimmed by 3 bases and 4 bases, and the gene matches miss 6 bases of the junction. From cysteine to phenylalanine, the CDR3 is 15 amino acids long. Only the CDR3 DNA is retained, 45 bases long and in frame from the first base.